The next 28 T cell receptor beta chains were all read from a single sample in a study of blood T cell repertoires in COVID-19. The data were produced by immunoSEQ multiplex PCR, yet TCRdb's version contains in-frame clones alone and is incomplete. The sample contains 140,000 to 150,000 clones, 70% to 90% of which appear only once. The sample consisted of PBMCs or T cells enriched from blood (not recorded which). The receptors derive from a woman between 50 and 59 years old with acute COVID-19.

The chain links TRBV30 to TRBJ2-5, with 8 bases lining up with TRBD1. This CDR3 comprises 12 residues. V shed 5 bases, J shed 4 bases, and the junction held 3 bases outside the gene matches. Looked up from germline, CDR1 is GTSNPN and CDR2 is SVGIG (reference sequence). CDR3 nucleotide sequence: TGTGCCTGGTGTGACAGGGGAGAGACCCAGTACTTC. This sequence encodes CAWCDRGETQYF.

This rearrangement joins TRBV10-3 to TRBJ1-4, with a tentative D call TRBD1 (6 bases). The CDR3 consists of 14 residues. V dropped 2 bases and J dropped 8 bases, with 12 bases sitting between them. The germline V gene has CDR1 ENHRY and CDR2 SYGVKD. In DNA form, the CDR3 reads TGTGCCATCAGTGAGGTTACAGGGACGGAAAAACTGTTTTTT. Its translation: CAISEVTGTEKLFF.

The rearrangement links TRBV5-1 to TRBJ1-1; D possibly corresponds to TRBD1 (6 bases). The V end lost 5 bases, the J end lost 1 base, and 12 bases lay between the germline ends. CDR1 and CDR2 (germline): SGHRS, YFSETQ. The CDR3 consists of 14 residues. The CDR3 DNA is TGCGCCAGCAGGACTGGGGGGGCGAACACTGAAGCTTTCTTT. Encoded protein: CASRTGGANTEAFF.

This clone has just a few counts. The rearrangement joins TRBV11-2 to TRBJ2-7, with TRBD1 matching 8 bases. The germline CDR1 and CDR2 sequences are SGHAT and FQNNGV. The CDR3 is made up of 14 amino acids. V dropped 3 bases and J dropped 5; count of bases not matched to a gene: 6. Written as DNA, the CDR3 is TGTGCCAGCAGCTTGGGGCAGGGGGCGGACGAGCAGTACTTC. Translation gives CASSLGQGADEQYF.

The J gene is TRBJ2-3, the V gene TRBV7-9; TRBD2 matches at 10 bases. From germline, CDR1 is SEHNR and CDR2 FQNEAQ (reference sequence). The CDR3 spans 15 residues. V gave up 2 bases and J gave up 5 bases; unmatched junction bases: 4. The CDR3 nucleotides read TGTGCCAGCAGCTTATATCGGACTAGCGGAGATACGCAGTATTTT. As protein: CASSLYRTSGDTQYF.

The chain carries TRBV5-5 and TRBJ2-4; maybe TRBD2 (6 bases). This CDR3 is 15 amino acids long. Trimming left V 0 bases short and J 4 bases short, with 11 bases between. Germline CDR1 is SGHKS and CDR2 is YYEKEE (reference sequence). The CDR3, as DNA: TGTGCCAGCAGCTTGGCGTTTAGCGGTAAAAACATTCAGTACTTC. Its translation is CASSLAFSGKNIQYF.

This chain joins TRBV19 and TRBJ1-1; TRBD1 agrees at 8 bases. The CDR3 is 16 amino acids. J gave up 4 bases and V 7 bases, and 14 bases lay outside the gene matches. Germline V lookup: CDR1 LNHDA, CDR2 SQIVND (reference sequence). CDR3 in DNA: TGTGCCAGTACCATTTGGGGCAGGGGGCGGACCACTGAAGCTTTCTTT. Translating gives CASTIWGRGRTTEAFF.

V usage is TRBV5-1 and J usage is TRBJ2-1; 8 bases line up with TRBD2. CDR1 is SGHRS, CDR2 YFSETQ, per germline. Unmatched junction bases numbered 9, after V lost 3 bases and J lost 4 bases. This CDR3 is built from 16 residues. CDR3 nucleotides: TGCGCCAGCAGCTCCCAACCTAGCGGGCAGTACAATGAGCAGTTCTTC. Its protein product is CASSSQPSGQYNEQFF.

The table lists this clone with a few counts. The CDR3 sequence is CANHPETAREANTGELFF. CDR3 nucleotide sequence: TGTGCCAACCACCCCGAGACGGCGAGGGAGGCGAACACCGGGGAGCTGTTTTTT. The chain is built from TRBV7-9 and TRBJ2-2, with D possibly TRBD2 on 6 matching bases. The CDR3 has 18 residues. Trimming removed 10 bases from V and 0 bases from J, with 24 bases in between. Germline CDR1 SEHNR, CDR2 FQNEAQ (reference sequence).

The chain couples TRBV7-2 to TRBJ2-7; 7 bases are a match to TRBD1. V dropped 5 bases and J dropped 4; count of bases not matched to a gene: 5. Germline V CDR1 and CDR2: SGHTA, FQGNSA. The CDR3 spans 13 residues. The CDR3 nucleotides are TGTGCCAGCAGCGGGTCGGGACAGTACGAGCAGTACTTC. Residues: CASSGSGQYEQYF.

The chain links TRBV10-3 to TRBJ2-7; 10 nucleotides agree with TRBD2. Germline assignment: CDR1 ENHRY and CDR2 SYGVKD. This CDR3 spans 16 amino acids. Trimming at V came to 4 bases and at J to 2 bases, leaving 8 bases not matched to a gene. CDR3 coding DNA: TGTGCCATCAGTGCATTAGCGGGAGGTAGGGCCTACGAGCAGTACTTC. This sequence encodes CAISALAGGRAYEQYF.

The chain joins TRBV7-2 to TRBJ2-2, with 7 nucleotides matching TRBD2. From germline, CDR1 is SGHTA and CDR2 FQGNSA. The length of the CDR3 is 15 residues. J gave up 4 bases and V 5 bases, and 7 bases lay outside the gene matches. CDR3 sequence (DNA): TGTGCCAGCAGCCCTGGGGGGGTAACCACCGGGGAGCTGTTTTTT. Residues: CASSPGGVTTGELFF.

In DNA, the CDR3 is TGTGCCAGCAGCTTAGCAGGGGCAGAGACCCAGTACTTC. The encoded protein is CASSLAGAETQYF. The V call is TRBV7-7, the J call TRBJ2-5; perhaps TRBD1 as D (5 bases). In germline, CDR1 is SSHAT, CDR2 FNYEAQ (reference sequence). V was shortened by 0 bases and J by 4 bases, with 6 bases between the two germline ends. The CDR3 sequence is 13 residues long. Together with reference TRBV7-7 and TRBJ2-5, the CDR3 gives the full variable domain: GAGVSQSPRYKVTKRGQDVTLRCDPISSHATLYWYQQALGQGPEFLTYFNYEAQPDKSGLPSDRFSAERPEGSISTLTIQRTEQRDSAMYRCASSLAGAETQYFGPGTRLLVL.

V and J are TRBV6-5 and TRBJ2-3; the D gene is possibly TRBD2 (6 bases). The CDR3 totals 14 residues. The V and J ends lost 6 bases and 4 bases respectively, with 14 bases between them. The germline V gene has CDR1 MNHEY and CDR2 SVGAGI. This CDR3 reads CASRARLESDTQYF. Written as DNA, the CDR3 is TGTGCCAGCAGAGCAAGACTAGAATCAGATACGCAGTATTTT.

The chain is built from TRBV7-3 and TRBJ2-3; TRBD2 agrees at 12 bases. This CDR3 is built from 17 residues. J lost 2 bases, V lost 5 bases, and 8 bases had no gene match. Germline lookup yields CDR1 SGHTA and CDR2 FQGTGA. The CDR3 nucleotides read TGTGCCAGCAGCCCCCGACTAGCGGGAGTGGCCACAGATACGCAGTATTTT. Protein product: CASSPRLAGVATDTQYF.

This chain joins TRBV5-1 and TRBJ1-2; D gene uncertain. Germline CDR1 SGHRS, CDR2 YFSETQ. Trimming removed 0 bases from V and 0 bases from J, with 9 bases in between. This CDR3 contains 15 residues. CDR3 DNA: TGCGCCAGCAGCTTGGACCCTTCGGCTAACTATGGCTACACCTTC. Translating gives CASSLDPSANYGYTF.

The chain couples TRBV2 to TRBJ1-2, with D possibly matching TRBD1 (6 bases). From germline, CDR1 is SNHLY and CDR2 FYNNEI. Trimming cost V 4 bases and J 6 bases, with 12 bases left between them. The CDR3 is 13 residues long. CDR3 DNA: TGTGCCAGCAGTGTCGCGGGGGGGCATGGCTACACCTTC. It codes for CASSVAGGHGYTF. Full variable domain (rest looked up from reference TRBV2 and TRBJ1-2): EPEVTQTPSHQVTQMGQEVILRCVPISNHLYFYWYRQILGQKVEFLVSFYNNEISEKSEIFDDQFSVERPDGSNFTLKIRSTKLEDSAMYFCASSVAGGHGYTFGSGTRLTVV.

J is TRBJ1-2 and V is TRBV30; no definite D call. The CDR3 consists of 14 residues. The V gene's germline CDR1 is GTSNPN and CDR2 SVGIG (reference sequence). Trimming removed 7 bases from V and 2 bases from J, with 17 bases in between. The CDR3 DNA reads TGTGCCTCTACCGGTAACCGGGGAAACTATGGCTACACCTTC. It yields the protein CASTGNRGNYGYTF.

The chain joins TRBV14 to TRBJ2-1; 9 bases map to TRBD1. Germline V gives CDR1 SGHDN, CDR2 FVKESK. The CDR3 runs 17 residues. J was trimmed by 8 bases and V by 4 bases; bases with no gene match: 15. The CDR3 protein is CASSLWIPGQGLDEQFF. The DNA of the CDR3 is TGTGCCAGCAGCCTGTGGATACCGGGACAGGGTCTGGATGAGCAGTTCTTC.

The chain recombines TRBV14 with TRBJ1-6, with no clear D. This CDR3 is built from 14 residues. V was cut by 4 bases and J by 10 bases, with 14 bases left in between. Germline V gene lookup returns CDR1 SGHDN and CDR2 FVKESK. CDR3 region: CASSPQNLGSPLHF. As DNA, the CDR3 is TGTGCCAGCAGCCCCCAGAACCTGGGCTCACCCCTCCACTTT.

The chain combines TRBV13 with TRBJ1-2; perhaps TRBD1 as D (5 bases). CDR1 and CDR2 (germline): PRHDT, FYEKMQ (reference sequence). This CDR3 comprises 14 residues. The ends were cut back, 5 bases at V and 7 bases at J, with 17 bases in the middle. CDR3 residues: CASSEEPGKAGYTF. The CDR3 DNA reads TGTGCCAGCAGCGAAGAGCCAGGGAAAGCTGGCTACACCTTC.

The chain has TRBV7-6 and TRBJ1-1, with 8 bases matching TRBD1. The CDR3 is made up of 15 amino acids. After removal of 4 bases from V and 7 bases from J, the junction contained 11 bases not matched to a gene. Germline V gene sequence: CDR1 SGHVS, CDR2 FNYEAQ. CDR3 DNA sequence: TGTGCCAGCAGCTCAAGACAGGGGCCCAAACTTGAAGCTTTCTTT. Encoded protein: CASSSRQGPKLEAFF.

The chain carries TRBV2 and TRBJ2-2, with D unclear. Trimming took 8 bases from V and 0 from J, leaving 10 bases between them. Germline V gene data show CDR1 as SNHLY and CDR2 as FYNNEI. The CDR3 extends over 14 amino acids. For the CDR3, the DNA is TGTGCCAGCCTCTGGGCCACGAACACCGGGGAGCTGTTTTTT. This sequence encodes CASLWATNTGELFF.

CDR3 sequence reads: CATNPGQGLGEQYF. The CDR3 DNA reads TGTGCCACTAACCCGGGACAGGGCCTCGGCGAGCAGTACTTC. The J gene is TRBJ2-7, the V gene TRBV10-3, with 9 nucleotides matching TRBD1. This CDR3 is 14 amino acids long. V gave up 10 bases and J gave up 6 bases; unmatched junction bases: 13. Looked up from germline, CDR1 is ENHRY and CDR2 is SYGVKD.

The genes are TRBV27 and TRBJ2-7; D is possibly TRBD1 (7 bases). CDR1 MNHEY and CDR2 SMNVEV come from the germline V gene (reference sequence). Deletions cut 4 bases from V and 2 bases from J, with 15 bases between. This CDR3 is 15 amino acids long. The CDR3 bases are TGTGCCAGCAGTTCCGGACAGGACTATCCCTACGAGCAGTACTTC. It encodes CASSSGQDYPYEQYF.

The chain carries TRBV5-8 and TRBJ1-6; D gene uncertain. The germline gives CDR1 SGHTS, CDR2 YDEGEE. The CDR3 contains 13 residues. Trimming removed 1 base from V and 10 bases from J, with 9 bases in between. The CDR3 DNA reads as TGTGCCAGCAGCTTGAATTCCAGGTCACCCCTCCACTTT. This translates into CASSLNSRSPLHF.

The V call is TRBV30, the J call TRBJ2-2; D remains unclear. Per germline, CDR1 GTSNPN and CDR2 SVGIG (reference sequence). This CDR3 contains 13 residues. V lost 2 bases to trimming and J lost 5 bases, with 9 bases between them. CDR3 in DNA: TGTGCCTGGAGTTATATCGGGACCGGGGAGCTGTTTTTT. It encodes CAWSYIGTGELFF.

This chain uses TRBV7-9 with TRBJ1-1; D not certain. Deletions cut 6 bases from V and 1 base from J, with 12 bases between. The length of the CDR3 is 14 residues. CDR1 is SEHNR, CDR2 FQNEAQ, per germline (reference sequence). CDR3 region: CASSLVLGNTEAFF. Written as DNA, the CDR3 is TGTGCCAGCAGTCTGGTACTCGGGAACACTGAAGCTTTCTTT.